These 27 T cell receptor beta chains were all obtained from the same sample, sequenced in a study of blood T cell repertoires in COVID-19 (dated by TCRdb to 2020 to 2021). Receptors were amplified or captured by the immunoSEQ multiplex PCR assay. Sourced from immuneACCESS, this table was stored by TCRdb with only in-frame sequences that have V and J called. A share of the clones is absent; for the studies checked, an unresolved V gene accounts for under half, and the remainder has no known explanation. For this sample there are roughly 200,000 clones; around 85% appear just once. 3.3% of the sample rests with the top ten. Sequencing used peripheral blood. The receptors were sampled from a man in his 60s with acute or convalescent COVID-19.

This clone was picked up a small number of times. The chain carries TRBV27 and TRBJ2-2; the match to TRBD2 covers 8 bases. With 2 bases clipped from V and 6 bases from J, the junction kept 14 bases outside the gene matches. Per the germline V gene, CDR1 is MNHEY and CDR2 is SMNVEV (reference sequence). The CDR3 consists of 18 residues. The CDR3 spells CASSLHLGSGRGAGELFF. DNA of the CDR3: TGTGCCAGCAGTTTACACCTAGGGAGCGGGAGAGGCGCCGGGGAGCTGTTTTTT.

The V gene is TRBV5-1, the J gene TRBJ2-3; perhaps TRBD2 as D (7 bases). Per germline, CDR1 SGHRS and CDR2 YFSETQ. Trimming removed 3 bases at V and 4 bases at J, with 21 bases between. The CDR3 extends over 17 amino acids. In DNA, the CDR3 is TGCGCCAGCAGCTCCCAGGGGCTAGCGGCAACTCCAGATACGCAGTATTTT. As protein: CASSSQGLAATPDTQYF.

The rearrangement uses TRBV5-1 and TRBJ2-3; D is perhaps TRBD2 (7 bases). The CDR3 length is 18 residues. Trimming took off 3 bases at V and 9 bases at J, with 29 bases between the two ends. Germline CDR1 SGHRS, CDR2 YFSETQ. CDR3 nucleotide sequence: TGCGCCAGCAGCTCGTATAAGGGGGAGGGCCTTCCCTGGGAGACGCAGTATTTT. It is translated as CASSSYKGEGLPWETQYF.

The chain uses TRBV28 and TRBJ1-6; 9 bases fit TRBD1. The CDR3 is made up of 15 amino acids. In germline, CDR1 is MDHEN, CDR2 SYDVKM. Unmatched junction bases numbered 7, after V lost 6 bases and J lost 7 bases. The CDR3 region is CASRTGTGRNSPLHF. As DNA, the CDR3 is TGTGCCAGCAGAACCGGGACAGGGCGCAATTCACCCCTCCACTTT. The whole variable domain, remainder taken from reference TRBV28 and TRBJ1-6, is DVKVTQSSRYLVKRTGEKVFLECVQDMDHENMFWYRQDPGLGLRLIYFSYDVKMKEKGDIPEGYSVSREKKERFSLILESASTNQTSMYLCASRTGTGRNSPLHFGNGTRLTVT.

The chain recombines TRBV7-9 with TRBJ2-1; 10 nucleotides line up with TRBD1. V lost 7 bases, J lost 8 bases, and 8 bases stayed unmatched. The germline V gene encodes CDR1 SEHNR and CDR2 FQNEAQ (reference sequence). This CDR3 has 14 amino acids. The CDR3 DNA follows: TGTGCCAGCACAGGGACAGGGGCGTCCTATGAGCAGTTCTTC. Amino acid sequence: CASTGTGASYEQFF.

The chain employs TRBV29-1 and TRBJ2-7, with TRBD2 matching 9 bases. The CDR3 runs 11 residues. The junction had 1 base not matched to a gene; V was cut back by 3 bases and J by 7 bases. Germline values: CDR1 SQVTM, CDR2 ANQGSEA. CDR3 nucleotides: TGCAGCGTTGAGCGGGGGGGAGAGCAGTACTTC. Translated, it gives CSVERGGEQYF.

This clone was picked up a small number of times. The chain is built from TRBV14 and TRBJ1-2; 9 nucleotides match TRBD1. This CDR3 is 15 amino acids long. The ends lost 6 bases at V and 3 bases at J; junction bases unmatched: 8. Germline values: CDR1 SGHDN, CDR2 FVKESK. CDR3 sequence: CASSPGGTGYYGYTF. In DNA, the CDR3 is TGTGCCAGCAGTCCAGGAGGGACAGGGTACTATGGCTACACCTTC.

The rearrangement joins TRBV6-4 to TRBJ2-7, with D tentatively TRBD2 (6 bases). There are 13 residues in the CDR3. Trimming stripped 4 bases from V and 6 bases from J, with 13 bases between. Germline V gene data show CDR1 as MRHNA and CDR2 as SNTAGT. The CDR3 DNA follows: TGTGCCAGCAGTGTCTCGGGCGGGACCGAGCAGTACTTC. It specifies CASSVSGGTEQYF.

The rearrangement links TRBV10-3 to TRBJ2-2, with a possible D match to TRBD1 (6 bases). Trimming removed 5 bases from V and 7 bases from J, with 20 bases in between. The germline CDR1 and CDR2 sequences are ENHRY and SYGVKD. The length of the CDR3 is 16 residues. The CDR3 DNA follows: TGTGCCATCAGTCCCGGGGACAAAGGAAGAAACGGGGAGCTGTTTTTT. Its protein is CAISPGDKGRNGELFF.

This clone was seen a handful of times. CDR3 region: CASSPRAGVRNEQFF. For the CDR3, the DNA is TGTGCCAGCAGCCCCAGGGCAGGCGTCCGGAATGAGCAGTTCTTC. The chain links TRBV7-2 to TRBJ2-1; D possibly corresponds to TRBD1 (5 bases). Per germline, CDR1 SGHTA and CDR2 FQGNSA. V lost 5 bases and J 7 bases, leaving 18 bases between the germline ends. The CDR3 is 15 amino acids.

V and J are TRBV30 and TRBJ2-7; 12 bases map to TRBD2. CDR1 GTSNPN and CDR2 SVGIG come from the germline V gene (reference sequence). The CDR3 has 16 amino acids. The trim removed 1 base at V and 4 bases at J, leaving 8 bases unmatched. In DNA form, the CDR3 reads TGTGCCTGGAGTGCGGGGCTAGCGGGAGGGGTATACGAGCAGTACTTC. Its protein product is CAWSAGLAGGVYEQYF.

The CDR3 protein is CASSTGLAFRHEQYF. Here the CDR3 DNA reads TGCGCCAGCAGCACGGGACTAGCGTTTCGCCACGAGCAGTACTTC. The rearrangement uses TRBV5-1 and TRBJ2-7; 10 bases are a match to TRBD2. Germline V gives CDR1 SGHRS, CDR2 YFSETQ. With V trimmed by 4 bases and J by 5 bases, 9 bases remained unmatched. CDR3 length: 15 residues.

This chain links TRBV20-1 with TRBJ2-7, with TRBD2 matching over 7 bases. V lost 3 bases, J lost 2 bases, and 4 bases stayed unmatched. CDR1 is DFQATT and CDR2 is SNEGSKA in the germline V gene (reference sequence). The CDR3 totals 13 residues. The CDR3 bases are TGCAGTGCTAGTGGACTAGGTGCCTACGAGCAGTACTTC. This codes for CSASGLGAYEQYF.

V gene TRBV3-1 (or the pseudogene TRBV3-2) combines with J gene TRBJ2-3, with D maybe TRBD1 (6 bases). The CDR3 contains 15 residues. V lost 4 bases to trimming and J lost 2 bases, with 13 bases between them. The germline gives CDR1 LGHDT, CDR2 YNNKEL (reference sequence). CDR3 residues: CASSPRDISTDTQYF. As DNA, the CDR3 is TGTGCCAGCAGCCCCCGGGACATCTCCACAGATACGCAGTATTTT.

This chain uses TRBV5-4 with TRBJ2-2; tentatively, D is TRBD2 (6 bases). The V gene lost 4 bases and the J gene lost 6 bases, with 16 bases spanning the gap. The CDR3 totals 15 residues. Germline values: CDR1 SGHNT, CDR2 YYREEE (reference sequence). CDR3 residues: CASSRGGIGAGELFF. CDR3 in DNA: TGTGCCAGCAGCCGTGGGGGGATAGGTGCCGGGGAGCTGTTTTTT. Complete variable domain (other parts from reference TRBV5-4 and TRBJ2-2): ETGVTQSPTHLIKTRGQQVTLRCSSQSGHNTVSWYQQALGQGPQFIFQYYREEENGRGNFPPRFSGLQFPNYSSELNVNALELDDSALYLCASSRGGIGAGELFFGEGSRLTVL.

The chain carries TRBV21-1 and TRBJ2-1; the table calls TRBD2, which could not be checked here. TRBV21-1 is described as a pseudogene. The CDR3 extends over 17 amino acids. CDR3 DNA: TGTGCCAGCAGCAAACGGGGGACTAGCGGAGACTACAATGAGCAGTTCTTC. The encoded protein is CASSKRGTSGDYNEQFF.

This chain links TRBV9 with TRBJ2-1, with 7 bases matching TRBD2. The CDR3 is 15 residues long. The ends lost 4 bases at V and 3 bases at J; junction bases unmatched: 7. CDR1 and CDR2 (germline): SGDLS, YYNGEE. The CDR3 DNA follows: TGTGCCAGCAGCCCGGCGCTAGCGGACTACAATGAGCAGTTCTTC. Translation gives CASSPALADYNEQFF.

The sample holds a few counts of this clone. The chain links TRBV5-1 to TRBJ2-1; D remains ambiguous. Trimming removed 0 bases at V and 10 bases at J, with 5 bases between. CDR1 is SGHRS, CDR2 YFSETQ, per germline. The CDR3 is 11 amino acids. The CDR3 bases are TGCGCCAGCAGCTTGGGGCCAGAGCAGTTCTTC. Translating it yields CASSLGPEQFF.

The rearrangement uses TRBV27 and TRBJ2-7, with 11 nucleotides matching TRBD2. V trimming: 5 bases; J trimming: 0 bases; junction bases outside the gene matches: 6. Germline assignment: CDR1 MNHEY and CDR2 SMNVEV (reference sequence). This CDR3 has 16 residues. CDR3 sequence reads: CASSQTGTSGSYEQYF. The CDR3 DNA follows: TGTGCCAGCAGTCAAACCGGGACTAGCGGCTCCTACGAGCAGTACTTC.

The rearrangement links TRBV19 to TRBJ2-2; TRBD1 agrees at 7 bases. The V gene end was trimmed by 6 bases and the J gene end by 5 bases; junction bases not matched to a gene: 9. This CDR3 spans 15 amino acids. Germline CDR1 is LNHDA and CDR2 is SQIVND (reference sequence). The CDR3 DNA sequence: TGTGCCAGTAGGAATGAGGGGGCTGGGACCGGGGAGCTGTTTTTT. It yields the protein CASRNEGAGTGELFF.

V gene TRBV6-1 combines with J gene TRBJ2-7, with 9 positions matching TRBD2. This CDR3 spans 14 amino acids. Germline loops: CDR1 MNHNS, CDR2 SASEGT. The junction had 9 bases not matched to a gene; V was cut back by 11 bases and J by 1 base. In DNA, the CDR3 is TGTGCCGGAAAGCGGGAGGCGGTATCCTACGAGCAGTACTTC. It yields the protein CAGKREAVSYEQYF.

The rearrangement joins TRBV3-1 (or the pseudogene TRBV3-2) to TRBJ1-2, with D possibly TRBD1 on 5 matching bases. The CDR3 extends over 15 amino acids. Trimming pared 4 bases from V and 4 bases from J, leaving 16 bases between. The germline V gene has CDR1 LGHDT and CDR2 YNNKEL (reference sequence). The chain's CDR3 is CASSPSAGPGYGYTF. The DNA of the CDR3 is TGTGCCAGCAGCCCCTCCGCGGGGCCGGGCTATGGCTACACCTTC.

The V gene is TRBV5-4, the J gene TRBJ2-1; 7 bases are a match to TRBD2. V lost 4 bases, J lost 5 bases, and 9 bases stayed unmatched. Germline V gene data show CDR1 as SGHNT and CDR2 as YYREEE (reference sequence). The CDR3 has 15 residues. The CDR3 DNA reads TGTGCCAGCAGCCCGAGGGCGGGAGACCACAATGAGCAGTTCTTC. This gives the protein CASSPRAGDHNEQFF. Together with reference TRBV5-4 and TRBJ2-1, the CDR3 gives the full variable domain: ETGVTQSPTHLIKTRGQQVTLRCSSQSGHNTVSWYQQALGQGPQFIFQYYREEENGRGNFPPRFSGLQFPNYSSELNVNALELDDSALYLCASSPRAGDHNEQFFGPGTRLTVL.

The chain employs TRBV27 and TRBJ2-7; TRBD2 is a possible D gene (5 bases). V lost 1 base to trimming and J lost 0 bases, with 13 bases between them. The CDR3 is made up of 16 amino acids. CDR1 and CDR2 (germline): MNHEY, SMNVEV (reference sequence). In nucleotides, the CDR3 is TGTGCCAGCAGTTTATGGACCGGGAAGAGCTCCTACGAGCAGTACTTC. Residues: CASSLWTGKSSYEQYF.

This clone has a single count. The CDR3 reads CASSLSPGGLSEQYF. CDR3 nucleotides: TGTGCCAGCAGTCTCTCCCCGGGAGGCCTCTCCGAGCAGTACTTC. The chain combines TRBV6-2 or TRBV6-3 with TRBJ2-7; TRBD2 matches at 7 bases. Germline assignment: CDR1 MNHEY and CDR2 SVGEGT. The CDR3 totals 15 residues. V was pared by 5 bases and J by 6 bases, with 13 bases of the junction left unmatched.

V usage is TRBV7-9 and J usage is TRBJ1-1; D gene unclear. The CDR3 contains 12 residues. Germline-derived CDR1 and CDR2 are SEHNR and FQNEAQ (reference sequence). Trimming left V 2 bases short and J 5 bases short, with 6 bases between. Written as DNA, the CDR3 is TGTGCCAGCAGCTTACACGGGACTGAAGCTTTCTTT. Its protein is CASSLHGTEAFF.

The chain links TRBV4-2 to TRBJ1-6; 10 bases map to TRBD1. The CDR3 has 15 amino acids. The germline gives CDR1 LGHNA, CDR2 YNFKEQ. Losses at the gene ends were 1 base for V and 9 bases for J; bases not matched to a gene: 3. The CDR3 protein is CASSQAGQGISPLHF. The CDR3 nucleotides read TGTGCCAGCAGCCAAGCGGGACAGGGGATTTCACCCCTCCACTTT.